This T cell receptor (beta chain) was captured in a study of beta chain features in type 1 diabetes. This CDR3 is built from 12 residues. Germline V gene sequence: CDR1 SGHNT, CDR2 YYREEE (reference sequence). The ends were cut back, 1 base at V and 8 bases at J, with 9 bases in the middle. The whole isolated RNA underwent reverse transcription, so sequencing captured expressed TCRB transcripts. Produced via immunoSEQ multiplex PCR; TCRdb's table is partial and in-frame only. The sample contains roughly 450,000 clones, 11% of which appear only once. The sequenced sample consisted of naive CD4+ T cells from blood. This chain connects TRBV5-4 to TRBJ1-1, with D perhaps TRBD1 (5 bases). The sequence came from a woman under 30 in good health. CDR3 amino acids: CASSLPRGEAFF. CDR3 nucleotides: TGTGCCAGCAGCTTGCCTCGGGGGGAAGCTTTCTTT.